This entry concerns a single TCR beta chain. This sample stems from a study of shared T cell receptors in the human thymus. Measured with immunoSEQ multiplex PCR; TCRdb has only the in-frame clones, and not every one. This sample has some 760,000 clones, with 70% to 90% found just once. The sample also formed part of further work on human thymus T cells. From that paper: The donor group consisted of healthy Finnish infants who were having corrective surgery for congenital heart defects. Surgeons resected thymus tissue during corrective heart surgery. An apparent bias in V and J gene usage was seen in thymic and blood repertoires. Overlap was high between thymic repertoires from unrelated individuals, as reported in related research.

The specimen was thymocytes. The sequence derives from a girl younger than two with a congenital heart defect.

The CDR3 bases are TGTGCCACCAGCAGAGCGGCCTCGCCCATCGGGGATACGCAGTATTTT. Translating it yields CATSRAASPIGDTQYF. The chain couples TRBV15 to TRBJ2-3, with no clear D. Germline V gives CDR1 LNHNV, CDR2 YYDKDF (reference sequence). V dropped 1 base and J dropped 6 bases, with 17 bases sitting between them. The CDR3 loop spans 16 amino acids.